These T cell receptor beta chains were read from a single sample in a study of OX40 agonist ivuxolimab in advanced cancers. Generated by immunoSEQ multiplex PCR, the TCRdb table keeps only in-frame clones and is missing some. Here the sample spans around 40,000 clones, roughly 72% being singletons. Sequences were derived from CD4+ or CD8+ T cells sorted from blood, sampled in a trial of the OX40 agonist ivuxolimab. These receptors all come from an adult with an advanced solid tumor such as melanoma, head and neck, liver or kidney cancer. Both conserved end residues are part of each CDR3. The D gene is left open where the match is weak. Some rows have no size entry. The others give once, few or many, or a class for an expanded clone.

CDR3aa: CASSLWRDQETQYF
CDR3nt: TGCGCCAGCAGCTTGTGGCGGGACCAAGAGACCCAGTACTTC
abundance: .
j_gene: TRBJ2-5
d_gene: .
v_gene: TRBV5-1

CDR3aa: CASSPPGRYGYTF
CDR3nt: TGTGCCAGCAGTCCCCCCGGGCGGTATGGCTACACCTTC
abundance: .
j_gene: TRBJ1-2
d_gene: .
v_gene: TRBV6-4

CDR3aa: CASSYPARGRTEAFF
CDR3nt: TGTGCCAGCAGTTACCCGGCCAGGGGGAGGACTGAAGCTTTCTTT
abundance: .
j_gene: TRBJ1-1
d_gene: TRBD1
v_gene: TRBV6-6

CDR3aa: CASSSDGRYSQETQYF
CDR3nt: TGTGCCAGCAGCTCAGACGGACGATACTCACAAGAGACCCAGTACTTC
abundance: few
j_gene: TRBJ2-5
d_gene: .
v_gene: TRBV7-8

CDR3aa: CASSLLGTGNSNEQFF
CDR3nt: TGTGCCAGCAGCTTATTAGGGACAGGGAATAGTAATGAGCAGTTCTTC
abundance: .
j_gene: TRBJ2-1
d_gene: TRBD1
v_gene: TRBV7-3

CDR3aa: CASSIASVTEAFF
CDR3nt: TGTGCCAGTAGTATAGCCTCGGTCACTGAAGCTTTCTTT
abundance: .
j_gene: TRBJ1-1
d_gene: .
v_gene: TRBV19

CDR3aa: CASSFAPPVYGYTF
CDR3nt: TGTGCCAGCAGTTTCGCCCCGCCGGTCTATGGCTACACCTTC
abundance: .
j_gene: TRBJ1-2
d_gene: .
v_gene: TRBV28

CDR3aa: CSVGPADTQYF
CDR3nt: TGCAGCGTCGGGCCTGCAGATACGCAGTATTTT
abundance: .
j_gene: TRBJ2-3
d_gene: .
v_gene: TRBV29-1

CDR3aa: CASRSAGEGGYGYTF
CDR3nt: TGTGCCAGCAGATCGGCCGGGGAGGGGGGCTATGGCTACACCTTC
abundance: .
j_gene: TRBJ1-2
d_gene: .
v_gene: TRBV13

CDR3aa: CAWRGGSGGETQYF
CDR3nt: TGTGCCTGGAGGGGGGGTAGCGGGGGAGAGACCCAGTACTTC
abundance: .
j_gene: TRBJ2-5
d_gene: TRBD2
v_gene: TRBV30

CDR3aa: CASSVTGTGYEQYF
CDR3nt: TGCGCCAGCAGCGTCACCGGGACAGGGTACGAGCAGTACTTC
abundance: .
j_gene: TRBJ2-7
d_gene: TRBD1
v_gene: TRBV5-1

CDR3aa: CATGTGVSYEQYF
CDR3nt: TGTGCCACCGGGACAGGGGTCTCCTACGAGCAGTACTTC
abundance: .
j_gene: TRBJ2-7
d_gene: TRBD1
v_gene: TRBV28

CDR3aa: CASRPRGDTQYF
CDR3nt: TGTGCCAGCAGACCAAGGGGAGATACGCAGTATTTT
abundance: .
j_gene: TRBJ2-3
d_gene: .
v_gene: TRBV2

CDR3aa: CASRLAGQGLWGYTF
CDR3nt: TGTGCAAGTCGCTTAGCGGGACAGGGGTTGTGGGGCTACACCTTC
abundance: few
j_gene: TRBJ1-2
d_gene: .
v_gene: TRBV12-2

CDR3aa: CASIGYLASEAFF
CDR3nt: TGTGCCAGCATTGGGTATTTGGCTAGTGAAGCTTTCTTT
abundance: .
j_gene: TRBJ1-1
d_gene: .
v_gene: TRBV27

CDR3aa: CASSEGTGYQETQYF
CDR3nt: TGTGCCAGCAGTGAAGGGACGGGGTACCAAGAGACCCAGTACTTC
abundance: .
j_gene: TRBJ2-5
d_gene: .
v_gene: TRBV25-1

CDR3aa: CASSEAHGTSYEQYF
CDR3nt: TGTGCCAGCAGTGAAGCGCACGGGACCTCCTACGAGCAGTACTTC
abundance: .
j_gene: TRBJ2-7
d_gene: .
v_gene: TRBV6-1

CDR3aa: CASIPGRGKNTGELFF
CDR3nt: TGTGCCAGCATCCCGGGGAGGGGAAAGAACACCGGGGAGCTGTTTTTT
abundance: few
j_gene: TRBJ2-2
d_gene: TRBD2
v_gene: TRBV7-9

CDR3aa: CAIRPQGKMQYF
CDR3nt: TGTGCCATCCGGCCTCAGGGGAAGATGCAGTATTTT
abundance: .
j_gene: TRBJ2-3
d_gene: .
v_gene: TRBV25-1

CDR3aa: CASSLDPGNTIYF
CDR3nt: TGTGCCAGCTCACTAGACCCAGGAAACACCATATATTTT
abundance: .
j_gene: TRBJ1-3
d_gene: .
v_gene: TRBV18

CDR3aa: CASSFRTTGVDEQYF
CDR3nt: TGCGCCAGCAGCTTCCGCACGACAGGGGTCGACGAGCAGTACTTC
abundance: .
j_gene: TRBJ2-7
d_gene: TRBD1
v_gene: TRBV5-1

CDR3aa: CASSLGSTGTGELFF
CDR3nt: TGTGCCAGCAGCTTAGGTTCGACGGGCACCGGGGAGCTGTTTTTT
abundance: .
j_gene: TRBJ2-2
d_gene: .
v_gene: TRBV11-2

CDR3aa: CASSESVAGSVSYGYTF
CDR3nt: TGTGCCAGCAGTGAATCGGTCGCAGGGAGCGTGTCCTATGGCTACACCTTC
abundance: .
j_gene: TRBJ1-2
d_gene: .
v_gene: TRBV2

CDR3aa: CASSPNTEAFF
CDR3nt: TGTGCCAGCAGCCCCAACACTGAAGCTTTCTTT
abundance: .
j_gene: TRBJ1-1
d_gene: .
v_gene: TRBV6-5

CDR3aa: CASSLGSSNTGELFF
CDR3nt: TGCGCCAGCAGCTTGGGGTCTTCGAACACCGGGGAGCTGTTTTTT
abundance: .
j_gene: TRBJ2-2
d_gene: .
v_gene: TRBV5-1

CDR3aa: CASSQVPGTSNQPQHF
CDR3nt: TGCGCCAGCAGCCAAGTCCCGGGAACGAGCAATCAGCCCCAGCATTTT
abundance: .
j_gene: TRBJ1-5
d_gene: .
v_gene: TRBV4-1

CDR3aa: CASSLYGNEQFF
CDR3nt: TGTGCCAGCAGCTTATACGGCAATGAGCAGTTCTTC
abundance: .
j_gene: TRBJ2-1
d_gene: .
v_gene: TRBV7-9

CDR3aa: CATSRGLAVGGDTQYF
CDR3nt: TGTGCCACCAGCAGAGGACTAGCGGTTGGAGGGGATACGCAGTATTTT
abundance: .
j_gene: TRBJ2-3
d_gene: TRBD2
v_gene: TRBV15

CDR3aa: CASSLESWVRDGYTF
CDR3nt: TGTGCCAGCAGCTTGGAGTCCTGGGTTCGCGATGGCTACACCTTC
abundance: few
j_gene: TRBJ1-2
d_gene: .
v_gene: TRBV5-6

CDR3aa: CASSLQGLAFF
CDR3nt: TGTGCCAGCAGCCTACAGGGTTTAGCTTTCTTT
abundance: .
j_gene: TRBJ1-1
d_gene: .
v_gene: TRBV6-5

CDR3aa: CSVEGAGTEAFF
CDR3nt: TGCAGCGTTGAGGGGGCCGGCACTGAAGCTTTCTTT
abundance: few
j_gene: TRBJ1-1
d_gene: .
v_gene: TRBV29-1

CDR3aa: CASSSLTGVSPLHF
CDR3nt: TGTGCCAGCAGCAGTTTGACAGGGGTATCACCCCTCCACTTT
abundance: .
j_gene: TRBJ1-6
d_gene: TRBD1
v_gene: TRBV9

CDR3aa: CASNNQMNTEAFF
CDR3nt: TGTGCCAGCAACAATCAGATGAACACTGAAGCTTTCTTT
abundance: .
j_gene: TRBJ1-1
d_gene: .
v_gene: TRBV6-5

CDR3aa: CASSSDSTSLGGETQYF
CDR3nt: TGTGCCAGCAGCTCCGATTCGACTAGCCTCGGGGGGGAGACCCAGTACTTC
abundance: .
j_gene: TRBJ2-5
d_gene: TRBD2
v_gene: TRBV5-8

CDR3aa: CASTGGLQPQHF
CDR3nt: TGTGCCAGCACTGGAGGGTTACAGCCCCAGCATTTT
abundance: few
j_gene: TRBJ1-5
d_gene: .
v_gene: TRBV28

CDR3aa: CASSKGMDLTEAFF
CDR3nt: TGTGCCAGTAGCAAGGGAATGGATCTTACTGAAGCTTTCTTT
abundance: .
j_gene: TRBJ1-1
d_gene: .
v_gene: TRBV19

CDR3aa: CSVDMGPGELFF
CDR3nt: TGCAGCGTTGATATGGGACCCGGGGAGCTGTTTTTT
abundance: .
j_gene: TRBJ2-2
d_gene: .
v_gene: TRBV29-1

CDR3aa: CASSDSLAKNIQYF
CDR3nt: TGTGCCAGCAGTGACAGTTTAGCCAAAAACATTCAGTACTTC
abundance: .
j_gene: TRBJ2-4
d_gene: .
v_gene: TRBV5-5

CDR3aa: CASERQGGTGELFF
CDR3nt: TGTGCCAGCGAACGACAGGGTGGCACCGGGGAGCTGTTTTTT
abundance: .
j_gene: TRBJ2-2
d_gene: TRBD1
v_gene: TRBV28

CDR3aa: CASSPTGVGNTIYF
CDR3nt: TGTGCCAGCAGCCCCACAGGGGTAGGAAACACCATATATTTT
abundance: .
j_gene: TRBJ1-3
d_gene: TRBD1
v_gene: TRBV9

CDR3aa: CASRATGGNEKLFF
CDR3nt: TGCGCCAGCAGAGCGACAGGGGGAAATGAAAAACTGTTTTTT
abundance: .
j_gene: TRBJ1-4
d_gene: TRBD1
v_gene: TRBV5-1

CDR3aa: CASSLGKVAEQYF
CDR3nt: TGTGCCAGCAGCTTGGGAAAGGTCGCCGAGCAGTACTTC
abundance: .
j_gene: TRBJ2-7
d_gene: .
v_gene: TRBV5-6